This T cell receptor beta chain is from a study of regulatory T cells in long-lasting Graves disease. The length of the CDR3 is 15 residues. The junction had 8 bases not matched to a gene; V was cut back by 6 bases and J by 4 bases. CDR1 and CDR2 (germline): MNHNS, SASEGT. Construction of the TCR beta libraries employed iRepertoire HTBI primers in conjunction with Arm-PCR of CDR3 regions. Authors' data handling: Taken together, the samples had roughly 63 TRBV and more than 12 TRBJ segments identified. TCRdb recomputed calls from the multiplex PCR reads with MiXCR, one row per CDR3 protein. TCRdb assigned the V and J calls; the authors' analysis was not used. Of 300,000 or so distinct CDR3 sequences listed, about 20% were seen once; the top ten hold roughly 27%. Described time point: persistent/refractory GD, antithyroid drugs over 5 years with positive TRAb. Extracted PBMC RNA gave rise to the TCR library.

Sequences were derived from peripheral blood mononuclear cells (PBMCs), sampled when the disease was refractory, from a patient treated with antithyroid drugs. The TCR was taken from a female donor with Graves disease. The V gene is TRBV6-1, the J gene TRBJ1-1; 10 bases are shared with TRBD1. The CDR3 DNA is TGTGCCAGCAGACCATACCGGGACAGGGGCACTGAAGCTTTCTTT. Its protein is CASRPYRDRGTEAFF.